These 18 T cell receptor beta chains share one sample of origin, sequenced in a study of persistence of HIV-infected CD4 T cells. Cells were stimulated with CMV-infected fibroblast lysates at roughly 10 ug/mL. Memory cells lacking CD40L and CD69 with high CD45RO were sorted. The immunoSEQ assay was version 4, run in survey mode. The data were produced by immunoSEQ multiplex PCR, yet TCRdb's version contains in-frame clones alone and is incomplete. The sample gives 48,000 or so clones, around 75% of which show up once; 2.5% to 3% is in the top ten. The antigens for these receptors are not known. Material: CD4+ T cells sorted from PBMCs after approximately 19-hour stimulation, obtained from a patient who received antiretroviral therapy. The receptors originated from an adult man with HIV who was CMV-seropositive.

This chain uses TRBV20-1 with TRBJ1-6; D unresolved. The CDR3 is made up of 17 amino acids. Germline loops: CDR1 DFQATT, CDR2 SNEGSKA (reference sequence). V was pared by 3 bases and J by 5 bases, with 20 bases between. CDR3 in amino acids: CSASIRASAGNNSPLHF. The CDR3 bases are TGCAGTGCTAGTATCCGGGCCTCCGCGGGGAATAATTCACCCCTCCACTTT.

The chain links TRBV6-2 or TRBV6-3 to TRBJ2-7; tentatively, D is TRBD1 or TRBD2 (6 bases each). The CDR3 loop spans 15 amino acids. CDR1 is MNHEY and CDR2 is SVGEGT in the germline V gene. Trimming cost V 2 bases and J 5 bases, with 16 bases left between them. The CDR3 sequence: CASSYRRGHVDEQYF. In DNA, the CDR3 is TGTGCCAGCAGTTACCGGCGGGGACATGTCGACGAGCAGTACTTC.

This chain uses TRBV5-1 with TRBJ1-2; D is uncertain. This CDR3 spans 12 amino acids. Trimming pared 3 bases from V and 3 bases from J, leaving 6 bases between. Germline values: CDR1 SGHRS, CDR2 YFSETQ. The CDR3 DNA reads TGCGCCAGCAGCTGGGGAGACTATGGCTACACCTTC. This codes for CASSWGDYGYTF. The whole variable domain, filled in from reference TRBV5-1 and TRBJ1-2, reads KAGVTQTPRYLIKTRGQQVTLSCSPISGHRSVSWYQQTPGQGLQFLFEYFSETQRNKGNFPGRFSGRQFSNSRSEMNVSTLELGDSALYLCASSWGDYGYTFGSGTRLTVV.

The chain joins TRBV30 to TRBJ2-5; TRBD1 might be the D (5 bases). Trimming removed 0 bases at V and 5 bases at J, with 16 bases between. The CDR3 length is 15 residues. Germline loops: CDR1 GTSNPN, CDR2 SVGIG (reference sequence). The CDR3: CAWSVGLGKGETQYF. The CDR3 DNA sequence: TGTGCCTGGAGTGTAGGGCTAGGGAAGGGGGAGACCCAGTACTTC.

This clone has a handful of counts. The chain couples TRBV5-1 to TRBJ1-1; possibly TRBD1 for D (5 bases). Trimming pared 4 bases from V and 3 bases from J, leaving 16 bases between. From germline, CDR1 is SGHRS and CDR2 YFSETQ. This CDR3 is 15 amino acids long. CDR3 coding DNA: TGCGCCAGCAGCCCCGTGGAGGGACCGCACACTGAAGCTTTCTTT. This sequence encodes CASSPVEGPHTEAFF.

This clone has more than one count but fewer than ten. V is TRBV18 and J is TRBJ1-5, with TRBD1 as a possible D gene (6 bases). With 2 bases removed from V and 3 bases from J, the gap between germline ends came to 14 bases. CDR1 and CDR2 from the germline V gene are KGHSH and LQKENI. The length of the CDR3 is 16 residues. CDR3: CASSPGEGGVNQPQHF. CDR3 DNA sequence: TGTGCCAGCTCACCAGGTGAAGGGGGAGTCAATCAGCCCCAGCATTTT. Supplemented by reference TRBV18 and TRBJ1-5, the full variable domain reads NAGVMQNPRHLVRRRGQEARLRCSPMKGHSHVYWYRQLPEEGLKFMVYLQKENIIDESGMPKERFSAEFPKEGPSILRIQQVVRGDSAAYFCASSPGEGGVNQPQHFGDGTRLSIL.

CDR3 DNA sequence: TGTGCCAGCAGTGGAGGGGTCAATGAGCAGTTCTTC. Its translation is CASSGGVNEQFF. The chain carries TRBV28 and TRBJ2-1; D may be TRBD2 (6 bases). CDR3 length equals 12 residues. Germline-derived CDR1 and CDR2 are MDHEN and SYDVKM. Trimming pared 5 bases from V and 6 bases from J, leaving 8 bases between.

The CDR3 loop reads CASSLSGQASYEQYF. CDR3 coding DNA: TGCGCCAGCAGCTTGTCGGGACAGGCCAGCTACGAGCAGTACTTC. This sequence joins TRBV5-1 and TRBJ2-7, with 8 bases matching TRBD1. The CDR3 sequence is 15 residues long. Germline CDR1 reads SGHRS; CDR2 reads YFSETQ. J was trimmed by 3 bases and V by 1 base; bases with no gene match: 6.

This chain links TRBV14 with TRBJ1-3; D is perhaps TRBD1 (5 bases). Germline-derived CDR1 and CDR2 are SGHDN and FVKESK. Trimming cost V 1 base and J 2 bases, with 6 bases left between them. This CDR3 is 14 amino acids long. The CDR3 nucleotides read TGTGCCAGCAGCCAAGGCAGGGCTGGAAACACCATATATTTT. This codes for CASSQGRAGNTIYF.

This clone turned up a few times. V and J are TRBV4-2 and TRBJ1-3; D is unresolved. Germline assignment: CDR1 LGHNA and CDR2 YNFKEQ. The CDR3 spans 14 residues. The V end was cut by 1 base, the J end by 3 bases, with 7 bases between. The CDR3 sequence: CASSQVIDGNTIYF. CDR3 bases: TGTGCCAGCAGCCAAGTCATCGATGGAAACACCATATATTTT.

The table lists this clone with a count of one. The rearrangement links TRBV6-2 or TRBV6-3 to TRBJ1-1, with D tentatively TRBD1 (5 bases). The CDR3 loop spans 13 amino acids. V lost 5 bases to trimming and J lost 1 base, with 8 bases between them. Looked up from germline, CDR1 is MNHEY and CDR2 is SVGEGT. CDR3 region: CASSDDRNTEAFF. CDR3 sequence (DNA): TGTGCCAGCAGTGATGACAGGAACACTGAAGCTTTCTTT.

The chain carries TRBV9 and TRBJ1-1; 9 bases agree with TRBD1. The V gene end was trimmed by 5 bases and the J gene end by 3 bases; junction bases not matched to a gene: 8. The CDR3 covers 15 residues. The germline gives CDR1 SGDLS, CDR2 YYNGEE. CDR3 sequence reads: CASSVHGQGYTEAFF. For the CDR3, the DNA is TGTGCCAGCAGTGTTCACGGACAGGGGTACACTGAAGCTTTCTTT.

This chain joins TRBV9 and TRBJ2-1, with TRBD2 matching over 8 bases. Germline CDR1 reads SGDLS; CDR2 reads YYNGEE. Trimming removed 3 bases from V and 5 bases from J; junction bases left unmatched: 7. The CDR3 spans 15 residues. The CDR3 region has the DNA TGTGCCAGCAGCGCCCCGGGACTAGAAAACAATGAGCAGTTCTTC. This sequence encodes CASSAPGLENNEQFF. Combining the CDR3 with reference TRBV9 and TRBJ2-1 gives the whole variable domain DSGVTQTPKHLITATGQRVTLRCSPRSGDLSVYWYQQSLDQGLQFLIQYYNGEERAKGNILERFSAQQFPDLHSELNLSSLELGDSALYFCASSAPGLENNEQFFGPGTRLTVL.

This rearrangement joins TRBV7-6 to TRBJ1-3; 9 bases are shared with TRBD1. The CDR3 is 17 amino acids. The ends lost 5 bases at V and 2 bases at J; junction bases unmatched: 10. Germline V CDR1 and CDR2: SGHVS, FNYEAQ. CDR3 in amino acids: CASSPRPGTGPGNTIYF. The CDR3 DNA reads TGTGCCAGCAGCCCCCGGCCCGGGACAGGGCCTGGAAACACCATATATTTT.

This chain links TRBV18 with TRBJ1-3; D unclear. V lost 3 bases, J lost 0 bases, and 15 bases lay in between. Germline loops: CDR1 KGHSH, CDR2 LQKENI. There are 17 residues in the CDR3. The CDR3 nucleotides are TGTGCCAGCTCACCCCCATTTGGGTTAAGCTCTGGAAACACCATATATTTT. It is translated as CASSPPFGLSSGNTIYF.

The chain couples TRBV7-3 to TRBJ1-2; no definite D call. Deletions cut 5 bases from V and 2 bases from J, with 12 bases between. CDR3 length: 14 residues. CDR1 SGHTA and CDR2 FQGTGA come from the germline V gene. The CDR3 here is CASSPDRENYGYTF. In nucleotides, the CDR3 is TGTGCCAGCAGCCCAGACCGGGAGAACTATGGCTACACCTTC.

V usage is TRBV2 and J usage is TRBJ1-4; D unresolved. Germline lookup yields CDR1 SNHLY and CDR2 FYNNEI. Trimming left V 9 bases short and J 8 bases short, with 13 bases between. The CDR3 spans 12 residues. CDR3 coding DNA: TGTGCCAGTAAGGGCAGCGAAGAAAAACTGTTTTTT. Its protein is CASKGSEEKLFF. The full variable domain, its missing parts supplied by reference TRBV2 and TRBJ1-4, is EPEVTQTPSHQVTQMGQEVILRCVPISNHLYFYWYRQILGQKVEFLVSFYNNEISEKSEIFDDQFSVERPDGSNFTLKIRSTKLEDSAMYFCASKGSEEKLFFGSGTQLSVL.

V gene TRBV5-1 combines with J gene TRBJ2-1; TRBD2 agrees at 10 bases. The CDR3 covers 16 residues. V lost 1 base to trimming and J lost 7 bases; unmatched junction nucleotides: 8. CDR1 is SGHRS and CDR2 is YFSETQ in the germline V gene. The CDR3 is CASSLMGSGGSNEQFF. DNA for the CDR3: TGCGCCAGCAGCTTGATGGGTAGCGGGGGGTCTAATGAGCAGTTCTTC. Based on the CDR3 plus reference TRBV5-1 and TRBJ2-1, the full variable domain is KAGVTQTPRYLIKTRGQQVTLSCSPISGHRSVSWYQQTPGQGLQFLFEYFSETQRNKGNFPGRFSGRQFSNSRSEMNVSTLELGDSALYLCASSLMGSGGSNEQFFGPGTRLTVL.